This entry is about one TCR beta chain. Per germline, CDR1 SGDLS and CDR2 YYNGEE. This CDR3 is 16 amino acids long. V shed 1 base and J shed 0 bases, with 12 bases lying between them. The data belong to a study of blood T cell repertoires in COVID-19. Here immunoSEQ multiplex PCR was the method, and the copy in TCRdb shows in-frame clones only, minus some. The sample contains hundreds of thousands of clones, roughly 86% of which appear only once. V usage is TRBV9 and J usage is TRBJ2-3; D ambiguous. The receptor was derived from a young man with active or convalescent COVID-19. Sequences were obtained from peripheral blood. CDR3 sequence (DNA): TGTGCCAGCAGCGTATTCTACGGTAGTAGCACAGATACGCAGTATTTT. Its protein is CASSVFYGSSTDTQYF.